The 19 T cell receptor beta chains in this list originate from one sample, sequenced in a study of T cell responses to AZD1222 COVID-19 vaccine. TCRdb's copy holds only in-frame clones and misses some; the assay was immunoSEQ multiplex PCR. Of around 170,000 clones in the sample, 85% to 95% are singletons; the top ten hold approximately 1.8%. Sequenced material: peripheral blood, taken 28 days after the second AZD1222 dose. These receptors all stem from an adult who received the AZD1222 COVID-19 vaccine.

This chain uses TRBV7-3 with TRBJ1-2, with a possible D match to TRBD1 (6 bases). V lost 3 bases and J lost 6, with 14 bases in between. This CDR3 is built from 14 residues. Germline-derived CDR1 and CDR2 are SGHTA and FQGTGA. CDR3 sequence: CASSLSGGWDGYTF. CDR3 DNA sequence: TGTGCCAGCAGCTTGAGTGGGGGCTGGGATGGCTACACCTTC. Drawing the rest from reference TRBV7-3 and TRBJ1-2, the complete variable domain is GAGVSQTPSNKVTEKGKYVELRCDPISGHTALYWYRQSLGQGPEFLIYFQGTGAADDSGLPNDRFFAVRPEGSVSTLKIQRTERGDSAVYLCASSLSGGWDGYTFGSGTRLTVV.

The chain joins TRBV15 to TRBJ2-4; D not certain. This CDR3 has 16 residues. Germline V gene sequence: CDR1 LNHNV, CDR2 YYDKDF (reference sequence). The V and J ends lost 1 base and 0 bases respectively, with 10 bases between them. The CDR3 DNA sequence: TGTGCCACCAGCAGAGGGAGACGAGAAGCCAAAAACATTCAGTACTTC. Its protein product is CATSRGRREAKNIQYF.

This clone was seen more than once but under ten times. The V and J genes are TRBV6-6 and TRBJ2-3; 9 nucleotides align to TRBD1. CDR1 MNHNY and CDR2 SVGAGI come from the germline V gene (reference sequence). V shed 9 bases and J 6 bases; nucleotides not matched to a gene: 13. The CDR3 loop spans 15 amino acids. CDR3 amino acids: CASSTGGALGDTQYF. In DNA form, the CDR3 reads TGTGCCAGTAGTACAGGGGGCGCCCTGGGGGATACGCAGTATTTT.

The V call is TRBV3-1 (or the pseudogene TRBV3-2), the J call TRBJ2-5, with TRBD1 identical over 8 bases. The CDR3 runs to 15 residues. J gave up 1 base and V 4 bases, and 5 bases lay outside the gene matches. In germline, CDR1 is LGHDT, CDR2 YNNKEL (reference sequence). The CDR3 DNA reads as TGTGCCAGCAGCCGCCGACAGGGGTTCCAAGAGACCCAGTACTTC. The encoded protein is CASSRRQGFQETQYF.

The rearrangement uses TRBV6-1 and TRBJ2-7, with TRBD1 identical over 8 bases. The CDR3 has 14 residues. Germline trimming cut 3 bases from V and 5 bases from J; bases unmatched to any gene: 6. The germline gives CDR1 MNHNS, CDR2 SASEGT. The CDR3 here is CASSDRTGYHEQYF. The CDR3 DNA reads TGTGCCAGCAGTGACCGGACAGGGTACCACGAGCAGTACTTC.

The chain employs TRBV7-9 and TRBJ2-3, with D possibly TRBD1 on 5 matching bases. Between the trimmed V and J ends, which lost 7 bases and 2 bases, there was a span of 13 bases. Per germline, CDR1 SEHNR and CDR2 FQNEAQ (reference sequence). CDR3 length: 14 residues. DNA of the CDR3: TGTGCCAGCACAAACCAGGACACCACAGATACGCAGTATTTT. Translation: CASTNQDTTDTQYF.

CDR3 coding DNA: TGTGCCAGTTCCGGGACAGGAGGGCAGCCCCAGCATTTT. Residues: CASSGTGGQPQHF. The chain couples TRBV19 to TRBJ1-5; 8 positions agree with TRBD1. CDR3 length: 13 residues. Germline lookup yields CDR1 LNHDA and CDR2 SQIVND (reference sequence). Unmatched junction bases numbered 7, after V lost 8 bases and J lost 7 bases.

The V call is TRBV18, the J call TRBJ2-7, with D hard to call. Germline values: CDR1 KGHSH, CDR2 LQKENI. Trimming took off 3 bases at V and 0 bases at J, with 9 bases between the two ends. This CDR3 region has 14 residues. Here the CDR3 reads CASSPTALSYEQYF. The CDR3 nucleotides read TGTGCCAGCTCACCGACGGCACTCTCCTACGAGCAGTACTTC. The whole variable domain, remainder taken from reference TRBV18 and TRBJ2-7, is NAGVMQNPRHLVRRRGQEARLRCSPMKGHSHVYWYRQLPEEGLKFMVYLQKENIIDESGMPKERFSAEFPKEGPSILRIQQVVRGDSAAYFCASSPTALSYEQYFGPGTRLTVT.

This CDR3 reads CASSAGQGALGEKLFF. CDR3 DNA sequence: TGTGCCAGCAGTGCGGGACAGGGGGCGCTCGGTGAAAAACTGTTTTTT. The chain has TRBV2 and TRBJ1-4, with TRBD1 matching over 12 bases. The CDR3 consists of 16 residues. The junction had 7 bases not matched to a gene; V was cut back by 4 bases and J by 7 bases. CDR1 is SNHLY, CDR2 FYNNEI, per germline.

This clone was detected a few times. The CDR3 DNA sequence: TGTGCCAGCAGTGAAGGCGGGGTGGGGACCCAGTACTTC. This encodes CASSEGGVGTQYF. The J gene is TRBJ2-5, the V gene TRBV2; D possibly corresponds to TRBD2 (6 bases). Germline V CDR1 and CDR2: SNHLY, FYNNEI. The CDR3 sequence is 13 residues long. The V end lost 1 base, the J end lost 7 bases, and 10 bases lay between the germline ends.

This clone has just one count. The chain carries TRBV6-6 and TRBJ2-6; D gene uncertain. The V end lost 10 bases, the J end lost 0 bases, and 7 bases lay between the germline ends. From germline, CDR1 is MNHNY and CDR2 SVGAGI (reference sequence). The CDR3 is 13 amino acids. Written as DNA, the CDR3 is TGTGCCAATGCCCCCTCTGGGGCCAACGTCCTGACTTTC. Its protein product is CANAPSGANVLTF.

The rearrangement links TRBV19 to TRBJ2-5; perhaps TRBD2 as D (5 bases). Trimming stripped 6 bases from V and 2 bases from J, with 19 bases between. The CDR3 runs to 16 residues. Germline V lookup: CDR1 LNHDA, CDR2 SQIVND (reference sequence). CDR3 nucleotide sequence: TGTGCCAGTAGCCCTCGGCTAGCCTCATCACAAGAGACCCAGTACTTC. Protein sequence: CASSPRLASSQETQYF. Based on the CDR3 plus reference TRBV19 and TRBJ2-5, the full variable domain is DGGITQSPKYLFRKEGQNVTLSCEQNLNHDAMYWYRQDPGQGLRLIYYSQIVNDFQKGDIAEGYSVSREKKESFPLTVTSAQKNPTAFYLCASSPRLASSQETQYFGPGTRLLVL.

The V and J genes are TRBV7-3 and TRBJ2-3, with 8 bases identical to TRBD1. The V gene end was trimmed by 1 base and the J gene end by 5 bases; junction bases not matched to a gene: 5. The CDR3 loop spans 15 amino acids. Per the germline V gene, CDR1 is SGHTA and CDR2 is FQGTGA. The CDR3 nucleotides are TGTGCCAGCAGCTTAATGCAGGGGGCAGGAGATACGCAGTATTTT. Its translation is CASSLMQGAGDTQYF.

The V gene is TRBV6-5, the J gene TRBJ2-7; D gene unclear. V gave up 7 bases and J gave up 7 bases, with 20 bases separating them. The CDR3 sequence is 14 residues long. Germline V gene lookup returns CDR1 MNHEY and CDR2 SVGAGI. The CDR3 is CASNSALSFGEQYF. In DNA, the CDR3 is TGTGCCAGCAATAGTGCGCTATCATTCGGGGAGCAGTACTTC.

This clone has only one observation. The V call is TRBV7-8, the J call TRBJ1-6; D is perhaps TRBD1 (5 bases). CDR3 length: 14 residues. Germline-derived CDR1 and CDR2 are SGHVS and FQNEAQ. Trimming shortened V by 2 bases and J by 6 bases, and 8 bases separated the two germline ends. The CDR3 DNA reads TGTGCCAGCAGCTTACCAGGGCTTAATTCACCCCTCCACTTT. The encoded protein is CASSLPGLNSPLHF.

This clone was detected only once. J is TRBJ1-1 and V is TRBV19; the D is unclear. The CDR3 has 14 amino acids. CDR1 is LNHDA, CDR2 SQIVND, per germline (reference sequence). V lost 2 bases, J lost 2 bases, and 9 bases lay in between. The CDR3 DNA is TGTGCCAGTAGTATACAGGCAATAAACACTGAAGCTTTCTTT. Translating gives CASSIQAINTEAFF.

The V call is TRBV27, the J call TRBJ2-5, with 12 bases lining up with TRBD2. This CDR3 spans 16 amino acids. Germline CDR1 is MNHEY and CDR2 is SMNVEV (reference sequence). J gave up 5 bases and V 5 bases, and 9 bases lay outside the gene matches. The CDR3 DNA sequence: TGTGCCAGCAGTCTTAGACTAGCGGGAGTTGTGGAGACCCAGTACTTC. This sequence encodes CASSLRLAGVVETQYF.

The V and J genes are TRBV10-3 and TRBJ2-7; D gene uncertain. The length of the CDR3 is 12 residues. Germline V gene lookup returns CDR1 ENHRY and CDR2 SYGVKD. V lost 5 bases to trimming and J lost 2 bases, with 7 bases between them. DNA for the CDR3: TGTGCCATCAGTCAAAATACCTACGAGCAGTACTTC. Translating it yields CAISQNTYEQYF.

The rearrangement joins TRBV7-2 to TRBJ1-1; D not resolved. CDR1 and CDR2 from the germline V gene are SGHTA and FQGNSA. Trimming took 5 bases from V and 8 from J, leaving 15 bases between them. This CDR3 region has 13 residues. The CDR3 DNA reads TGTGCCAGCAGCACGCCAGGTTACCGCGAAGCTTTCTTT. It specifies CASSTPGYREAFF.